Included here is one T cell receptor beta chain sequence, with context. As yet, its antigen is unknown. The data derive from a study of CD8 T cells in Susac syndrome. Broader study findings: Where Susac syndrome CD4+ T cell repertoires were concerned, no clonal expansion was evident.

The V end was cut by 6 bases, the J end by 8 bases, with 19 bases between. This CDR3 is 14 amino acids long. Sequencing of TCR beta covered CD8+ and CD4+ T cells obtained from blood. Fulfillment of recently defined diagnostic criteria for definite or probable disease was shown by the patients with Susac syndrome. TEMRA cells were FACS-enriched and CD8+ and CD4+ T cells negatively isolated. Reverse transcription used roughly 0.5 to 1 ug RNA and random hexamers. TCRdb re-derived calls from the immunoSEQ multiplex PCR reads in MiXCR, one entry per CDR3 protein. Here the sample spans 150,000 to 200,000 distinct CDR3 sequences, roughly 95% being singletons.

The rearrangement joins TRBV12-3 or TRBV12-4 to TRBJ1-2, with D unclear. The sequence was obtained from a human donor with Susac syndrome. Sequencing was carried out using CD4+ T cells from PBMCs. CDR3: CASSPSSNMGGYTF. DNA of the CDR3: TGTGCCAGCAGCCCCTCCTCAAACATGGGAGGCTACACCTTC.